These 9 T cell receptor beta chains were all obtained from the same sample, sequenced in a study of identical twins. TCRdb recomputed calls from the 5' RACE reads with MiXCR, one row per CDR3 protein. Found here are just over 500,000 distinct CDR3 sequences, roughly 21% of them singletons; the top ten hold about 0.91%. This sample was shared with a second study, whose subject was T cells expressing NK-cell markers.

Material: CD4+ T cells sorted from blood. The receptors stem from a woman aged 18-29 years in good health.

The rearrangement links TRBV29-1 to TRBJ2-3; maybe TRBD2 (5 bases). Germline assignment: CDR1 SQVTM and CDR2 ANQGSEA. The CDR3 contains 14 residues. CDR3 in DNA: TGCAGTGCGTGGGAGAGAACCTACACAGATACGCAGTATTTT. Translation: CSAWERTYTDTQYF.

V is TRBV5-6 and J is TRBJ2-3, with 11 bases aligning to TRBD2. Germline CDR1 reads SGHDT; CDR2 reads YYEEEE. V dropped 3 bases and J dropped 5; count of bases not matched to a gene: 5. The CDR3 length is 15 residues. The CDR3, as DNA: TGTGCCAGCAGCTACCGACTAGCGGGACGAGATACGCAGTATTTT. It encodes CASSYRLAGRDTQYF.

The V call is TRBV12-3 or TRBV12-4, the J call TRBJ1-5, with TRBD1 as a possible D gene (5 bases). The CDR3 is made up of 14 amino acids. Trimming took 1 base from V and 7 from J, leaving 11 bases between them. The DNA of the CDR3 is TGTGCCAGCAGTTTAGAGGGGTATTACCAGCCCCAGCATTTT. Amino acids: CASSLEGYYQPQHF.

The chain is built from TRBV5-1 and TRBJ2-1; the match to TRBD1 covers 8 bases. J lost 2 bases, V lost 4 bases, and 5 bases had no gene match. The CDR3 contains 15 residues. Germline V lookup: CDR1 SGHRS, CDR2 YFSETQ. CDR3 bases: TGCGCCAGCAGCGAAACAGGGGGGCCCTACAATGAGCAGTTCTTC. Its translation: CASSETGGPYNEQFF.

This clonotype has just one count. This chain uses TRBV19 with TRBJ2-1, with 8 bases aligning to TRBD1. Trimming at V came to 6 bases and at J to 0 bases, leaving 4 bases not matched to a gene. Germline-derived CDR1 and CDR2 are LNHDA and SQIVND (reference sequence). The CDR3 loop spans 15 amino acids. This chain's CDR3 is CASRDRGGSYNEQFF. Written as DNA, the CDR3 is TGTGCCAGTAGAGACAGGGGAGGCTCCTACAATGAGCAGTTCTTC.

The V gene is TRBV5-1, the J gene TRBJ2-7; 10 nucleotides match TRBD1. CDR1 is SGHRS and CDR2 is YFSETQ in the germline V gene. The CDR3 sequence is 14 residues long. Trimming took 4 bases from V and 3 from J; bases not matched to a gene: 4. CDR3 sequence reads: CASSTRTGGYEQYF. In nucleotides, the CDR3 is TGCGCCAGCAGCACCCGGACAGGGGGCTACGAGCAGTACTTC.

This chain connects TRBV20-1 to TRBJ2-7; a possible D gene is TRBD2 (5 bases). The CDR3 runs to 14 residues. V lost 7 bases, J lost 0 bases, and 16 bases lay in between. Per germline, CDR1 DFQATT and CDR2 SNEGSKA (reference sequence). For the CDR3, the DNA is TGCAGTGTTAGTAGCGTCTTCAGCTCCTACGAGCAGTACTTC. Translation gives CSVSSVFSSYEQYF.

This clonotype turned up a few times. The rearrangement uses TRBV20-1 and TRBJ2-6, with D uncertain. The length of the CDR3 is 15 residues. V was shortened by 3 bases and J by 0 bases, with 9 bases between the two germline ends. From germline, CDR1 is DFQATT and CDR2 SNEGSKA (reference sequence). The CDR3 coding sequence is TGCAGTGCTAGCCCTCCAAACTCTGGGGCCAACGTCCTGACTTTC. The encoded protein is CSASPPNSGANVLTF.

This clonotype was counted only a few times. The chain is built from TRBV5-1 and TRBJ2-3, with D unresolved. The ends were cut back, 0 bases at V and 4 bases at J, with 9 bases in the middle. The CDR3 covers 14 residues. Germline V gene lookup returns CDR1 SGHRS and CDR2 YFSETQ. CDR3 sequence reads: CASSLASQSDTQYF. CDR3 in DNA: TGCGCCAGCAGCTTGGCCAGCCAGTCAGATACGCAGTATTTT. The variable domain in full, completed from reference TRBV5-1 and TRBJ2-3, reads KAGVTQTPRYLIKTRGQQVTLSCSPISGHRSVSWYQQTPGQGLQFLFEYFSETQRNKGNFPGRFSGRQFSNSRSEMNVSTLELGDSALYLCASSLASQSDTQYFGPGTRLTVL.